The 2 T cell receptor beta chains presented below share a single source sample, sequenced in a study of spatial heterogeneity in lung cancer. Study-level points and caveats: Tumoral mutation counts were tracked by counts of expanded intratumoral alpha and beta TCRs.

Time point specified: sample taken at primary tumor resection. A single record per CDR3 protein comes from TCRdb applying MiXCR to the 5' RACE reads. The sample has around 100,000 distinct CDR3 sequences; 4.4% are singletons. Their specific antigens are unknown. This material consisted of lung tumor tissue, taken at surgery. The receptors here all came from a male donor with early-stage non-small cell lung cancer.

The J gene is TRBJ2-1, the V gene TRBV4-2; 8 nucleotides align to TRBD2. CDR3 length equals 17 residues. V shed 3 bases, J shed 9 bases, and the junction held 16 bases outside the gene matches. CDR1 and CDR2 (germline): LGHNA, YNFKEQ. The CDR3 here is CASSQGRTGRVGSEQFF. The CDR3 DNA follows: TGTGCCAGCAGCCAGGGCCGAACCGGGAGGGTTGGGAGTGAGCAGTTCTTC.

This clonotype was seen many times. The chain joins TRBV29-1 to TRBJ2-5, with TRBD1 identical over 7 bases. CDR3 length equals 13 residues. The trim removed 4 bases at V and 0 bases at J, leaving 2 bases unmatched. Germline V gene sequence: CDR1 SQVTM, CDR2 ANQGSEA. The CDR3 region has the DNA TGCAGCGTTGTAGGGGGCAACCAAGAGACCCAGTACTTC. It encodes CSVVGGNQETQYF.